This T cell receptor beta chain was captured by sequencing in a study of T-cell memory formation after mild COVID-19. Study summary: Among the donors, TCR clusters were largely specific to each donor. General study findings and limits: Pre-infection memory contained some responding clones, which suggested that cross-reactive memory had joined. The authors did not confirm SARS-CoV-2 specificity of second-wave clones peaking day 37.

This clonotype was counted only a few times. Its specificity is not known. TCR alpha and TCR beta cDNA libraries with sample barcodes and UMIs came from 5'RACE using constant-segment primers. In TCRdb, the 5' RACE reads were re-called with MiXCR into one record per CDR3 protein. This table has about 100,000 distinct CDR3 sequences, around 10% appearing once. This receptor was identified in a man aged 18 to 29 who had mild COVID-19 (a few samples of this study predate the infection). Cell type and time point are not known. Input material: PBMCs or a T cell subset sorted from them (not recorded which).

CDR3 residues: CASSFAAGEQYF. The CDR3 region has the DNA TGTGCCAGCAGTTTCGCAGCCGGCGAGCAGTACTTC. The chain links TRBV27 to TRBJ2-7; D unclear. Germline CDR1 is MNHEY and CDR2 is SMNVEV (reference sequence). Trimming pared 3 bases from V and 6 bases from J, leaving 9 bases between. This CDR3 is built from 12 residues.